One sample yielded the 28 T cell receptor beta chains listed below, sequenced in a study of beta chain features in type 1 diabetes. Overall study findings and caveats: TCRB CDR3s were moderately but significantly shorter in Type 1 diabetes patients in all four CD4+ subsets.

The antigens of these receptors remain unknown. Investigators reverse transcribed all isolated RNA, so they sequenced expressed TCRB transcripts. The repertoire was sequenced with immunoSEQ multiplex PCR; TCRdb's copy has only in-frame clones and lacks some. The top ten clones hold around 2.7% of a sample with over 55,000 clones, roughly 52% of them seen once. Sequencing was done on a sample of Tregs from blood. The origin of the receptors is a woman aged 40 to 50 with type 1 diabetes.

J is TRBJ2-1 and V is TRBV5-5, with TRBD2 matching 12 bases. The CDR3 has 16 residues. V dropped 4 bases and J dropped 2; count of bases not matched to a gene: 4. CDR1 and CDR2 from the germline V gene are SGHKS and YYEKEE (reference sequence). CDR3 loop: CASSPRTSGAYNEQFF. Here the CDR3 DNA reads TGTGCCAGCAGCCCCAGGACTAGCGGGGCCTACAATGAGCAGTTCTTC.

The V call is TRBV7-9, the J call TRBJ2-6; D is possibly TRBD1 (5 bases). The CDR3 runs 15 residues. Germline values: CDR1 SEHNR, CDR2 FQNEAQ (reference sequence). Trimming cost V 1 base and J 2 bases, with 6 bases left between them. DNA for the CDR3: TGTGCCAGCAGCTTAGAAGGGGCTGGGGCCAACGTCCTGACTTTC. It codes for CASSLEGAGANVLTF.

A word on this clone: The junction shows a germline mismatch at one end, possibly a read error. The rearrangement uses TRBV7-9 and TRBJ1-6; 7 bases fit TRBD1. The germline V gene has CDR1 SEHNR and CDR2 FQNEAQ (reference sequence). The CDR3 extends over 14 amino acids. CDR3 coding DNA: TGTGCCGGCAGCTTATCCGGGACAGCGATACCCCTCCACTTT. This gives the protein CAGSLSGTAIPLHF.

The V call is TRBV9, the J call TRBJ2-1; tentative D call: TRBD2 (6 bases). The CDR3 contains 16 residues. CDR1 is SGDLS and CDR2 is YYNGEE in the germline V gene. Trimming shortened V by 3 bases and J by 0 bases, and 13 bases separated the two germline ends. The CDR3 DNA reads TGTGCCAGCAGCGCTTATGGAGGGTTCTCCTACAATGAGCAGTTCTTC. Translating it yields CASSAYGGFSYNEQFF. Complete variable domain (other parts from reference TRBV9 and TRBJ2-1): DSGVTQTPKHLITATGQRVTLRCSPRSGDLSVYWYQQSLDQGLQFLIQYYNGEERAKGNILERFSAQQFPDLHSELNLSSLELGDSALYFCASSAYGGFSYNEQFFGPGTRLTVL.

This clone was counted between two and nine times. This chain joins TRBV19 and TRBJ2-5; a possible D gene is TRBD2 (7 bases). This CDR3 comprises 16 residues. The V gene lost 1 base and the J gene lost 3 bases, with 15 bases spanning the gap. From germline, CDR1 is LNHDA and CDR2 SQIVND (reference sequence). CDR3 sequence reads: CASSIGPRGAEETQYF. The CDR3 DNA reads TGTGCCAGTAGTATAGGCCCCCGGGGGGCGGAAGAGACCCAGTACTTC. The entire variable domain, with the rest obtained from reference TRBV19 and TRBJ2-5, is as follows: DGGITQSPKYLFRKEGQNVTLSCEQNLNHDAMYWYRQDPGQGLRLIYYSQIVNDFQKGDIAEGYSVSREKKESFPLTVTSAQKNPTAFYLCASSIGPRGAEETQYFGPGTRLLVL.

This clone was observed a few times. The rearrangement uses TRBV10-3 and TRBJ1-2; D call uncertain. The V end lost 7 bases, the J end lost 4 bases, and 13 bases lay between the germline ends. Germline assignment: CDR1 ENHRY and CDR2 SYGVKD. The CDR3 covers 13 residues. CDR3 coding DNA: TGTGCCATCACTCCGGGCGGGCTCTATGGCTACACCTTC. Translating gives CAITPGGLYGYTF.

The DNA of the CDR3 is TGTGCCAGCAGTTTAGCGGGCGGCTCCTACAATGAGCAGTTCTTC. Its protein is CASSLAGGSYNEQFF. The chain carries TRBV2 and TRBJ2-1; TRBD2 agrees at 7 bases. The junction had 4 bases not matched to a gene; V was cut back by 5 bases and J by 0 bases. This CDR3 has 15 amino acids. The germline V gene encodes CDR1 SNHLY and CDR2 FYNNEI.

The CDR3 loop reads CASSAGTGDEGYTF. In nucleotides, the CDR3 is TGTGCCAGCAGCGCGGGGACAGGGGACGAGGGCTACACCTTC. V usage is TRBV7-3 and J usage is TRBJ1-2, with 10 nucleotides matching TRBD1. The CDR3 length is 14 residues. Germline V lookup: CDR1 SGHTA, CDR2 FQGTGA. V shed 5 bases, J shed 8 bases, and the junction held 8 bases outside the gene matches.

J is TRBJ2-4 and V is TRBV28, with 10 bases that match TRBD2. The V gene's germline CDR1 is MDHEN and CDR2 SYDVKM. The V segment lost 3 bases and the J segment 4 bases; nucleotides outside the gene matches: 6. The CDR3 has 16 amino acids. In nucleotides, the CDR3 is TGTGCCAGCAGTTTCGATAGCGGGGGGACAAAAAACATTCAGTACTTC. As protein: CASSFDSGGTKNIQYF.

This chain connects TRBV23-1 to TRBJ2-2, with D tentatively TRBD2 (6 bases). TRBV23-1 is flagged as an ORF with uncertain function. The CDR3 loop spans 16 amino acids. V dropped 7 bases and J dropped 5 bases, with 20 bases sitting between them. This CDR3 reads CASKRRVGTATGELFF. CDR3 DNA: TGCGCCAGCAAGAGGAGGGTAGGGACCGCGACCGGGGAGCTGTTTTTT.

This clone was seen once. The CDR3: CASSIRVLYEQYF. The CDR3 DNA reads TGTGCCAGCAGCATCAGGGTGCTGTACGAGCAGTACTTC. The gene calls are TRBV6-5 and TRBJ2-7; possibly TRBD1 for D (5 bases). CDR1 and CDR2 (germline): MNHEY, SVGAGI. The V gene lost 6 bases and the J gene lost 4 bases, with 13 bases spanning the gap. This CDR3 spans 13 amino acids.

This clone has just a few counts. The genes are TRBV29-1 and TRBJ2-3; no firm D call. The V end lost 5 bases, the J end lost 3 bases, and 12 bases lay between the germline ends. CDR1 and CDR2 (germline): SQVTM, ANQGSEA. The CDR3 length is 13 residues. CDR3 loop: CSVPSVRTDTQYF. CDR3 DNA: TGCAGCGTTCCGTCCGTGCGAACAGATACGCAGTATTTT.

The V gene is TRBV18, the J gene TRBJ1-1; 7 nucleotides match TRBD1. CDR3 size: 15 residues. With 5 bases clipped from V and 5 bases from J, the junction kept 11 bases outside the gene matches. The germline V gene has CDR1 KGHSH and CDR2 LQKENI. In DNA, the CDR3 is TGTGCCAGCTCATTCTGGACAGGAAGAGGGACTGAAGCTTTCTTT. As protein: CASSFWTGRGTEAFF. The complete variable domain, with remaining parts taken from reference TRBV18 and TRBJ1-1, reads NAGVMQNPRHLVRRRGQEARLRCSPMKGHSHVYWYRQLPEEGLKFMVYLQKENIIDESGMPKERFSAEFPKEGPSILRIQQVVRGDSAAYFCASSFWTGRGTEAFFGQGTRLTVV.

The chain has TRBV2 and TRBJ1-2; perhaps TRBD1 as D (5 bases). The V and J ends lost 0 bases and 8 bases respectively, with 13 bases between them. The CDR3 spans 14 residues. CDR1 is SNHLY, CDR2 FYNNEI, per germline. The CDR3 region is CASSEATRVGGYTF. The CDR3 DNA reads TGTGCCAGCAGTGAAGCTACCAGGGTAGGCGGCTACACCTTC.

V is TRBV10-3 and J is TRBJ1-1, with 7 nucleotides matching TRBD1. CDR3 length equals 13 residues. The J segment lost 5 bases and the V segment lost 6 bases, leaving 6 bases of the junction unmatched. Germline V gene data show CDR1 as ENHRY and CDR2 as SYGVKD. The CDR3 DNA reads as TGTGCCATCAGGGGACAGATCAGGACTGAAGCTTTCTTT. As protein: CAIRGQIRTEAFF.

The chain uses TRBV6-6 and TRBJ1-6, with TRBD1 as a possible D gene (5 bases). V was cut by 6 bases and J by 7 bases, with 10 bases left in between. The germline CDR1 and CDR2 sequences are MNHNY and SVGAGI (reference sequence). CDR3 length: 13 amino acids. The CDR3 nucleotides are TGTGCCAGCAGCGGAGGGGAGAATTCACCCCTCCACTTT. It translates to CASSGGENSPLHF.

DNA of the CDR3: TGTGCCAGCAGCCAAGAGACCCAGGGTTATGAGCAGTTCTTC. Translating it yields CASSQETQGYEQFF. The J gene is TRBJ2-1, the V gene TRBV14, with D perhaps matching TRBD1 (5 bases). Trimming shortened V by 0 bases and J by 8 bases, and 11 bases separated the two germline ends. The germline CDR1 and CDR2 sequences are SGHDN and FVKESK. The CDR3 loop spans 14 amino acids.

This clone was seen only a few times. The gene calls are TRBV7-2 and TRBJ1-5; a weak D match, TRBD1 (6 bases). V gave up 1 base and J gave up 1 base, with 17 bases separating them. The CDR3 sequence is 18 residues long. Germline CDR1 SGHTA, CDR2 FQGNSA. CDR3 amino acids: CASSLGWWGQGSNQPQHF. CDR3 coding DNA: TGTGCCAGCAGCTTAGGGTGGTGGGGGCAGGGAAGCAATCAGCCCCAGCATTTT.

The rearrangement uses TRBV5-6 and TRBJ2-3; TRBD1 agrees at 8 bases. This CDR3 is built from 17 residues. After removal of 3 bases from V and 2 bases from J, the junction contained 11 bases not matched to a gene. Germline loops: CDR1 SGHDT, CDR2 YYEEEE. For the CDR3, the DNA is TGTGCCAGCAGCTCCCCCCGGACAGGGAGTTACACAGATACGCAGTATTTT. The encoded protein is CASSSPRTGSYTDTQYF.

The V gene is TRBV5-5, the J gene TRBJ1-2; no reliable D call. V was pared by 1 base and J by 4 bases, with 11 bases between. CDR1 is SGHKS, CDR2 YYEKEE, per germline (reference sequence). CDR3 length equals 14 residues. The CDR3 DNA reads TGTGCCAGCAGCTTGACCCCGGGAGTCTATGGCTACACCTTC. Amino acids: CASSLTPGVYGYTF.

The chain links TRBV4-1 to TRBJ1-2, with D possibly TRBD1 on 6 matching bases. From germline, CDR1 is MGHRA and CDR2 YSYEKL. CDR3 length: 15 amino acids. Trimming left V 1 base short and J 7 bases short, with 16 bases between. CDR3 protein: CASSQVIWGLLGYTF. The CDR3 DNA reads as TGCGCCAGCAGCCAAGTTATATGGGGGCTTCTTGGCTACACCTTC.

The rearrangement uses TRBV18 and TRBJ2-1; 8 bases agree with TRBD2. The J segment lost 6 bases and the V segment lost 3 bases, leaving 7 bases of the junction unmatched. There are 15 residues in the CDR3. Germline CDR1 reads KGHSH; CDR2 reads LQKENI. The CDR3 loop is CASSPLASGGNEQFF. Here the CDR3 DNA reads TGTGCCAGCTCACCCCTTGCAAGCGGGGGCAATGAGCAGTTCTTC.

This chain connects TRBV18 to TRBJ2-2; maybe TRBD2 (6 bases). Germline V gives CDR1 KGHSH, CDR2 LQKENI. The CDR3 extends over 15 amino acids. Trimming took 4 bases from V and 3 from J, leaving 12 bases between them. The CDR3 nucleotides are TGTGCCAGCTCACTTCGGAGGGCATACACCGGGGAGCTGTTTTTT. Protein: CASSLRRAYTGELFF.

J is TRBJ1-2 and V is TRBV9; D not resolved. The CDR3 is made up of 15 amino acids. With 4 bases removed from V and 4 bases from J, the gap between germline ends came to 17 bases. The V gene's germline CDR1 is SGDLS and CDR2 YYNGEE. The CDR3 bases are TGTGCCAGCAGCTTAGAGGGCCGGGAGAGCTATGGCTACACCTTC. The encoded protein is CASSLEGRESYGYTF.

The count of this clone is one. The chain joins TRBV4-1 to TRBJ2-5; 8 bases line up with TRBD2. V shed 0 bases, J shed 7 bases, and the junction held 7 bases outside the gene matches. The germline V gene has CDR1 MGHRA and CDR2 YSYEKL. CDR3 length: 15 amino acids. The CDR3 DNA sequence: TGCGCCAGCAGCCAAGATGAGCGGGAGACTGTGACCCAGTACTTC. Its translation: CASSQDERETVTQYF.

V gene TRBV19 combines with J gene TRBJ1-5; D gene ambiguous. Germline lookup yields CDR1 LNHDA and CDR2 SQIVND (reference sequence). The CDR3 contains 15 residues. The V end was cut by 5 bases, the J end by 2 bases, with 13 bases between. Written as DNA, the CDR3 is TGTGCCAGTAGTCTCTGGGGAGGAGGCAATCAGCCCCAGCATTTT. The encoded protein is CASSLWGGGNQPQHF.

The V and J genes are TRBV7-3 and TRBJ1-1, with 8 nucleotides matching TRBD1. CDR1 and CDR2 from the germline V gene are SGHTA and FQGTGA. The CDR3 has 19 residues. The V and J ends lost 4 bases and 5 bases, in that order; junction bases with no gene match: 21. As DNA, the CDR3 is TGTGCCAGCAGCTCAAAACCTCAGGGGGCCGCCGTATCTAGAACTGAAGCTTTCTTT. The encoded protein is CASSSKPQGAAVSRTEAFF.

This clone was seen a few times. This CDR3 reads CSARVGYGYTF. CDR3 nucleotides: TGCAGTGCTAGAGTCGGCTATGGCTACACCTTC. V usage is TRBV20-1 and J usage is TRBJ1-2; D gene unclear. Germline-derived CDR1 and CDR2 are DFQATT and SNEGSKA (reference sequence). The CDR3 has 11 residues. The V gene lost 1 base and the J gene lost 4 bases, with 4 bases spanning the gap.